The 15 T cell receptor beta chains reported below all come from one sample, sequenced in a study of T cells in women clearing cervical HPV infection. This table comes from immunoSEQ multiplex PCR, and its TCRdb copy is limited to in-frame clones, with some not included. This repertoire includes 31,000 or so clones. Sequencing was carried out using blood buffy coat. These receptors came from a woman between 18 and 70 years old with a cervical HPV16 infection that either progressed to CIN3+ or cleared (not recorded which).

Points on this clone: The observed sequence ends 3 residues before the CDR3 terminus, with the missing tail filled in from the germline J gene. V is TRBV9 and J is TRBJ2-3; 8 positions match TRBD2. Germline V gives CDR1 SGDLS, CDR2 YYNGEE. The CDR3 totals 14 residues. V lost 0 bases to trimming and J lost 6 bases; unmatched junction nucleotides: 3. The covered CDR3 bases are TGTGCCAGCAGCGTAGCTCTAGCGGGCGATACG. This translates into CASSVALAGDT. The full CDR3 is CASSVALAGDTQYF.

A note on this clone: Coverage ceases 3 residues before the CDR3 finishes, and the germline J gene fills in the end. The chain carries TRBV5-1 and TRBJ2-5; 9 positions agree with TRBD1. CDR1 and CDR2 (germline): SGHRS, YFSETQ. V shed 4 bases and J 4 bases; nucleotides not matched to a gene: 5. This CDR3 has 14 amino acids. CDR3 loop: CASSAGTGRETQYF. The CDR3 bases that were read are TGCGCCAGCAGCGCTGGGACAGGGAGAGAGACC.

About this clone itself: From the germline J gene comes the end of the CDR3, since the read stops 3 residues before it. The J gene is TRBJ2-3, the V gene TRBV4-2; tentative D call: TRBD2 (6 bases). Germline values: CDR1 LGHNA, CDR2 YNFKEQ. The length of the CDR3 is 15 residues. Trimming pared 0 bases from V and 5 bases from J, leaving 12 bases between. The covered CDR3 bases are TGTGCCAGCAGCCAAGAGGGGGGAGTTGGAGATACG. Translating gives CASSQEGGVGDT. The CDR3 in its entirety is CASSQEGGVGDTQYF.

To note about this clone: The CDR3 goes on 3 residues after the read ends, and that part is filled in from the germline J gene. V gene TRBV19 combines with J gene TRBJ1-5; TRBD1 is a possible D gene (5 bases). This CDR3 has 15 amino acids. V lost 7 bases and J 5 bases, leaving 18 bases between the germline ends. Germline CDR1 and CDR2: LNHDA and SQIVND (reference sequence). The sequenced part of the CDR3 DNA is TGTGCCAGTAACCGCGGACAACTGGTCGATCAGCCC. Translated: CASNRGQLVDQP. From start to end, the CDR3 is CASNRGQLVDQPQHF.

Details on this clone: With the read ending 3 residues before the CDR3 end, the germline J gene is used to fill in that end. The chain uses TRBV11-2 and TRBJ2-1; 7 nucleotides match TRBD2. Looked up from germline, CDR1 is SGHAT and CDR2 is FQNNGV. J gave up 6 bases and V 2 bases, and 7 bases lay outside the gene matches. CDR3 length: 15 residues. CDR3 amino acids: CASSLRLAGINEQFF. The sequenced CDR3 bases are TGTGCCAGCAGCTTAAGACTAGCAGGCATCAATGAG.

CDR3 sequence: CASRETTGGYEKLFF. CDR3 DNA, as far as it was read: TGTGCCAGCAGAGAAACGACAGGGGGCTATGAAAAG. The chain couples TRBV6-1 to TRBJ2-2; TRBD1 matches 10 bases. The CDR3 end lies 3 residues beyond the end of the read and is filled in from the germline J gene. The CDR3 totals 15 residues. Germline CDR1 reads MNHNS; CDR2 reads SASEGT.

As for this clone: The read terminates 3 residues ahead of where the CDR3 ends, so the germline J gene completes it. The V gene is TRBV7-2, the J gene TRBJ2-7, with 10 bases lining up with TRBD2. From germline, CDR1 is SGHTA and CDR2 FQGNSA. V trimming: 4 bases; J trimming: 2 bases; junction bases outside the gene matches: 2. CDR3 length: 14 residues. This CDR3 reads CASSSLAGTYEQYF. The sequenced part of the CDR3 DNA is TGTGCCAGCAGCTCACTAGCGGGGACCTACGAG.

The CDR3 bases that were read are TGTGCCAGCTCACCCCGGACAGGACGAATCTACAATGAG. Residues: CASSPRTGRIYNE. The CDR3 as a whole reads CASSPRTGRIYNEQFF. This chain joins TRBV18 and TRBJ2-1, with 7 bases matching TRBD1. Sequencing ends 3 residues short of the CDR3 end; the germline J gene provides the rest. Germline V CDR1 and CDR2: KGHSH, LQKENI. After removal of 3 bases from V and 3 bases from J, the junction contained 8 bases not matched to a gene. The CDR3 totals 16 residues.

As regards this clone: The CDR3 end falls 3 residues outside the read, so it is completed with the germline J gene. The V call is TRBV28, the J call TRBJ1-4; possibly TRBD1 for D (5 bases). Looked up from germline, CDR1 is MDHEN and CDR2 is SYDVKM. V gave up 6 bases and J gave up 4 bases, with 12 bases separating them. The CDR3 runs to 14 residues. The sequenced CDR3 bases are TGTGCCAGCAGCAGACAGTCCCTTAATGAAAAA. It translates to CASSRQSLNEK. The CDR3 as a whole reads CASSRQSLNEKLFF.

The sequenced CDR3 bases are TGTGCCTGGAGTGCGGTAGCGGGAGTTCGCGAG. It translates to CAWSAVAGVRE. The entire CDR3 protein reads CAWSAVAGVREQYF. The chain is built from TRBV30 and TRBJ2-7; the match to TRBD2 covers 9 bases. The CDR3 is cut off 3 residues early in the read; its end comes from the germline J gene. V was clipped by 1 base and J by 6 bases; unmatched bases: 7. The CDR3 has 14 amino acids. The V gene's germline CDR1 is GTSNPN and CDR2 SVGIG (reference sequence).

Notes on this clone: The CDR3 end falls 3 residues outside the read, so it is completed with the germline J gene. The rearrangement joins TRBV7-9 to TRBJ1-2; D is perhaps TRBD1 (5 bases). This CDR3 spans 13 amino acids. Germline CDR1 is SEHNR and CDR2 is FQNEAQ (reference sequence). CDR3 residues: CASSLATSRDYTF. The part of the CDR3 DNA that was read is TGTGCCAGCAGCTTAGCGACCAGCAGGGAT.

Comments on this clone: The read terminates 3 residues before the CDR3 end, so the remaining end is supplied by the germline J gene. This chain links TRBV5-1 with TRBJ2-3, with 9 bases that match TRBD1. Trimming at V came to 5 bases and at J to 3 bases, leaving 10 bases not matched to a gene. The CDR3 loop spans 16 amino acids. Germline values: CDR1 SGHRS, CDR2 YFSETQ. This chain's CDR3 is CASSLAGTGFTDTQYF. The part of the CDR3 DNA that was read is TGCGCCAGCAGTCTTGCGGGGACAGGGTTTACAGATACG.

A remark on this clone: The CDR3 end lies 3 residues beyond the end of the read and is filled in from the germline J gene. This rearrangement joins TRBV16 to TRBJ1-4, with D tentatively TRBD1 (6 bases). The CDR3 consists of 17 residues. Germline assignment: CDR1 KGHSY and CDR2 FQNENV. V was pared by 5 bases and J by 0 bases, with 16 bases between. CDR3: CASSNSGGAATNEKLFF. CDR3 bases read: TGTGCCAGCAGCAACTCCGGGGGGGCTGCAACTAATGAAAAA.

Worth noting for this clone: Read data end 3 residues before the CDR3 end; the end is taken from the germline J gene. The chain has TRBV12-3 or TRBV12-4 and TRBJ2-1, with a weak D call TRBD2 (5 bases). This CDR3 comprises 14 residues. The V gene lost 2 bases and the J gene lost 5 bases, with 10 bases spanning the gap. The CDR3 spells CASSLLAQDNEQFF. The CDR3 DNA, read in part, is TGTGCCAGCAGTTTACTAGCCCAAGACAATGAG.

CDR3 bases read: TGCGCCAGCAGGGGGGGTAGCGGGACCTACAATGAG. It yields the protein CASRGGSGTYNE. The full CDR3 is CASRGGSGTYNEQFF. This sequence joins TRBV10-2 and TRBJ2-1, with 8 bases fitting TRBD2. Read coverage stops 3 residues before the CDR3 terminus; the germline J gene supplies the remainder. V shed 6 bases, J shed 2 bases, and the junction held 6 bases outside the gene matches. Germline CDR1 WSHSY, CDR2 SAAADI. The CDR3 runs 15 residues.